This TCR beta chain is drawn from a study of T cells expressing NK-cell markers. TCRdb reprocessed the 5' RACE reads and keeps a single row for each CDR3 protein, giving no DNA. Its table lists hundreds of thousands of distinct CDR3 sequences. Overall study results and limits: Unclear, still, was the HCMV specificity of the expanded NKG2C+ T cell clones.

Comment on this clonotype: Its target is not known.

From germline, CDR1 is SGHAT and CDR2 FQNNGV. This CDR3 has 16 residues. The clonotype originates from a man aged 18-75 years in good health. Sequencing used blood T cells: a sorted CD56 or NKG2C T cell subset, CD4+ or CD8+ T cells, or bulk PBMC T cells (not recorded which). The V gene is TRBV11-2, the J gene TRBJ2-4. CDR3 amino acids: CASSSVLVLAKNIQYF.